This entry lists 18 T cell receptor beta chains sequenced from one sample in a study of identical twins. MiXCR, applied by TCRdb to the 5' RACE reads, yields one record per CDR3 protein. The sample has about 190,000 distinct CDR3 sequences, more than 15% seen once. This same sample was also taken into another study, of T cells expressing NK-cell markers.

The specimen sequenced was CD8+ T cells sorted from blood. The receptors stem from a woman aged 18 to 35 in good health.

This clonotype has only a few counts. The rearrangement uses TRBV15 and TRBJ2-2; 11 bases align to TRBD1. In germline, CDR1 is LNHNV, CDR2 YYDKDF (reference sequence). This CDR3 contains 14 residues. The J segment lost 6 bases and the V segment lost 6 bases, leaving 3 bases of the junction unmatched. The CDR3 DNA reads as TGTGCCACCAGAGAGGGACAGGGGGCCGGGGAGCTGTTTTTT. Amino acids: CATREGQGAGELFF.

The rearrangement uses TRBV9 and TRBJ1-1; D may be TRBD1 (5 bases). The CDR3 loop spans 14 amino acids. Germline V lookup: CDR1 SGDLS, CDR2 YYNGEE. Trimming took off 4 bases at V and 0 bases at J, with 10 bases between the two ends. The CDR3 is CASSQTAVNTEAFF. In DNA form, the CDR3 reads TGTGCCAGCAGCCAGACAGCGGTGAACACTGAAGCTTTCTTT. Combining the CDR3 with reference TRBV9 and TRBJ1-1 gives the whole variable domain DSGVTQTPKHLITATGQRVTLRCSPRSGDLSVYWYQQSLDQGLQFLIQYYNGEERAKGNILERFSAQQFPDLHSELNLSSLELGDSALYFCASSQTAVNTEAFFGQGTRLTVV.

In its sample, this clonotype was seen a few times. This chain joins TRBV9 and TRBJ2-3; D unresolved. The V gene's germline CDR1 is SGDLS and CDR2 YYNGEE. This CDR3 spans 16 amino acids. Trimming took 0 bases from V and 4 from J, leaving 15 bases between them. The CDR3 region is CASSVGLSVAADTQYF. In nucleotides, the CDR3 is TGTGCCAGCAGCGTAGGCTTGAGCGTAGCAGCAGATACGCAGTATTTT.

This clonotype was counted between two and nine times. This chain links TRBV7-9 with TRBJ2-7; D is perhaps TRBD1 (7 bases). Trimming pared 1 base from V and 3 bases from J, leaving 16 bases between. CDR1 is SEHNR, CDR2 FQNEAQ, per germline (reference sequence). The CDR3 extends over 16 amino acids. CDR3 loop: CASSLGGGTASYEQYF. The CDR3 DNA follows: TGTGCCAGCAGCTTAGGAGGGGGGACAGCAAGCTACGAGCAGTACTTC.

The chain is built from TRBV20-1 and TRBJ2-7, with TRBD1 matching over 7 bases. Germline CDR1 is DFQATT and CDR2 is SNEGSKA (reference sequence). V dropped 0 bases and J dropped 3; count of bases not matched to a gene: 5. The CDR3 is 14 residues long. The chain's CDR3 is CSARDPGQFYEQYF. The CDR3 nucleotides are TGCAGTGCTAGAGACCCGGGACAGTTCTACGAGCAGTACTTC.

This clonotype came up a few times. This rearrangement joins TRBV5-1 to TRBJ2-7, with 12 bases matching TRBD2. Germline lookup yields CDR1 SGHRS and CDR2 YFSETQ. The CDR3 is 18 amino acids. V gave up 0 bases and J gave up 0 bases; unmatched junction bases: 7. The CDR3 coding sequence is TGCGCCAGCAGCTTGGCCGAGGGACTAGCGGGCAGCTCCTACGAGCAGTACTTC. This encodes CASSLAEGLAGSSYEQYF.

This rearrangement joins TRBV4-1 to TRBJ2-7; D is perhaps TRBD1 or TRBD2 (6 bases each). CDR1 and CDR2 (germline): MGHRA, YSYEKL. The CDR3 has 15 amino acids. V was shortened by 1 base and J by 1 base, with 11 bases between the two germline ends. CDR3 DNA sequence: TGCGCCAGCAGCCAAGTGACAGGACTATCCTACGAGCAGTACTTC. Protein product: CASSQVTGLSYEQYF.

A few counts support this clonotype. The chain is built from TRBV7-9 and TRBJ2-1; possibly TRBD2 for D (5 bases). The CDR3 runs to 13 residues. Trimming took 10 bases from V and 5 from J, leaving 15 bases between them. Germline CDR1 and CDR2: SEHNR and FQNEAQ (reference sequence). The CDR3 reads CAMEDIGDNEQFF. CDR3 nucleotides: TGTGCCATGGAGGATATCGGGGACAATGAGCAGTTCTTC. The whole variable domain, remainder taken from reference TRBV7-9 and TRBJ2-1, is DTGVSQNPRHKITKRGQNVTFRCDPISEHNRLYWYRQTLGQGPEFLTYFQNEAQLEKSRLLSDRFSAERPKGSFSTLEIQRTEQGDSAMYLCAMEDIGDNEQFFGPGTRLTVL.

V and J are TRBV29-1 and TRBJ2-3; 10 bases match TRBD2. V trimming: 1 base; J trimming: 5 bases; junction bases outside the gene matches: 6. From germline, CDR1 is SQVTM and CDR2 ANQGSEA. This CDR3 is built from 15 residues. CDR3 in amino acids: CSVEVSGGIVDTQYF. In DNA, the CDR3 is TGCAGCGTTGAAGTTAGCGGGGGGATTGTAGATACGCAGTATTTT.

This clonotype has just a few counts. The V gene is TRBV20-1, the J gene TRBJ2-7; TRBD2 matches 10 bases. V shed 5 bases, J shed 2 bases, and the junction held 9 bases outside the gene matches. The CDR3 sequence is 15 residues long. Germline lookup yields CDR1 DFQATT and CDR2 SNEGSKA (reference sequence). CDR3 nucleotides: TGCAGTGCTCCCGATATAGCGGGGGGTCCCTACGAGCAGTACTTC. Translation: CSAPDIAGGPYEQYF.

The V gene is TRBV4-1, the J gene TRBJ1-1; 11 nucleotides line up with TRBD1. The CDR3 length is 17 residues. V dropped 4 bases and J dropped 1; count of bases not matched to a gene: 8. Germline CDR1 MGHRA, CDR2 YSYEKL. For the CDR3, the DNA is TGCGCCAGCAGCCCACGCCGGGACAGGGGGTGGAACACTGAAGCTTTCTTT. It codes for CASSPRRDRGWNTEAFF.

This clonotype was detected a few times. CDR3 nucleotides: TGTGCCAGCAGTTTTACAGGGGCAGTTGACCAAGAGACCCAGTACTTC. This gives the protein CASSFTGAVDQETQYF. The chain joins TRBV12-3 or TRBV12-4 to TRBJ2-5; 7 positions match TRBD1. J gave up 0 bases and V 3 bases, and 7 bases lay outside the gene matches. The CDR3 runs to 16 residues.

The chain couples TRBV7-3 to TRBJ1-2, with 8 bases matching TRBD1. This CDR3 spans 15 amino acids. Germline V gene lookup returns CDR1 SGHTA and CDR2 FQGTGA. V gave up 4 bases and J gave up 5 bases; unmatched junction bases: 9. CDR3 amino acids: CASSSTGENYYGYTF. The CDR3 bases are TGTGCCAGCAGCTCGACAGGGGAAAATTATTATGGCTACACCTTC.

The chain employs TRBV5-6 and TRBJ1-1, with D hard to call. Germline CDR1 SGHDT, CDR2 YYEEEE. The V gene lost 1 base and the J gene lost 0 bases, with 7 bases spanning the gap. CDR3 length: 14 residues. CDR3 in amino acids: CASSLPVMNTEAFF. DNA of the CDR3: TGTGCCAGCAGCTTGCCAGTTATGAACACTGAAGCTTTCTTT.

Here the CDR3 reads CASSAVQGFIQPQHF. The CDR3 coding sequence is TGTGCCAGCAGTGCCGTTCAGGGATTCATTCAGCCCCAGCATTTT. The chain recombines TRBV6-2 or TRBV6-3 with TRBJ1-5; TRBD1 might be the D (5 bases). CDR3 length: 15 amino acids. CDR1 and CDR2 (germline): MNHEY, SVGEGT. Trimming removed 5 bases at V and 6 bases at J, with 17 bases between.

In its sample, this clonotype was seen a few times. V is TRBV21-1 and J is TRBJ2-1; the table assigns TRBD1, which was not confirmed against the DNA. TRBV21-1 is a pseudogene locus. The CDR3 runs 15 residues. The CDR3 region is CASRQWGASYNEQFF. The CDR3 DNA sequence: TGTGCCAGCCGCCAATGGGGGGCCTCCTACAATGAGCAGTTCTTC.

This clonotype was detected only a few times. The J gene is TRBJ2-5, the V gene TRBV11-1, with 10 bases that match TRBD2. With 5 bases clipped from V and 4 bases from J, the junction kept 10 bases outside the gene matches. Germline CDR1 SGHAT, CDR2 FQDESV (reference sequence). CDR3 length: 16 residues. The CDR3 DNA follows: TGTGCCAGCAGCCTTCGCGCTAGCGGGGGTTCAGAGACCCAGTACTTC. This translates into CASSLRASGGSETQYF.

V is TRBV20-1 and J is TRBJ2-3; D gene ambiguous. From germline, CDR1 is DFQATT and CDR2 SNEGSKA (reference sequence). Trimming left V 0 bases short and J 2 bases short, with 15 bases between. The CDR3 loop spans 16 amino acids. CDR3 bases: TGCAGTGCTAGAGAGACCTATGCCCGACCCACAGATACGCAGTATTTT. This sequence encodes CSARETYARPTDTQYF.